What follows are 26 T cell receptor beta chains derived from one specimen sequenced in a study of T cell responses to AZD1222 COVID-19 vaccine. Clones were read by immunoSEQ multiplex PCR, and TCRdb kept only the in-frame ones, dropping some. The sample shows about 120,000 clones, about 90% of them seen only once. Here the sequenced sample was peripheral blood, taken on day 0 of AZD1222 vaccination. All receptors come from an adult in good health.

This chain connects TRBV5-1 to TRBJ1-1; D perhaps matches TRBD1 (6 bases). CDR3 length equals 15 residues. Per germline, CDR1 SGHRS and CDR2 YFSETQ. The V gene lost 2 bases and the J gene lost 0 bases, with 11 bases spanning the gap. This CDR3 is CASSFNGQLNTEAFF. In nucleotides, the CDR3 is TGCGCCAGCAGCTTTAACGGACAGCTGAACACTGAAGCTTTCTTT.

CDR3 sequence reads: CASSFWGRDSGELFF. CDR3 DNA sequence: TGTGCCAGCAGCTTTTGGGGGAGGGATTCCGGGGAGCTGTTTTTT. The chain employs TRBV5-4 and TRBJ2-2, with 7 bases that match TRBD2. The CDR3 runs 15 residues. Germline loops: CDR1 SGHNT, CDR2 YYREEE (reference sequence). V was pared by 2 bases and J by 6 bases, with 7 bases of the junction left unmatched.

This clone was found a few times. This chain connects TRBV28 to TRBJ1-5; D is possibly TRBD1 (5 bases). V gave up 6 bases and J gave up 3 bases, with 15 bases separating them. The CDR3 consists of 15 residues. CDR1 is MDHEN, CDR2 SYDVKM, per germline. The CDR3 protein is CASRPREVSNQPQHF. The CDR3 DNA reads TGTGCCAGCAGGCCCAGGGAGGTGTCCAATCAGCCCCAGCATTTT.

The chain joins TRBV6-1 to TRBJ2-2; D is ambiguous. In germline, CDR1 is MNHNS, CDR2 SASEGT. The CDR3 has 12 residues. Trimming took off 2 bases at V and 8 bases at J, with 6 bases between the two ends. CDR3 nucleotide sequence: TGTGCCAGCAGTGAATTCGTAGGGGAGCTGTTTTTT. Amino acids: CASSEFVGELFF.

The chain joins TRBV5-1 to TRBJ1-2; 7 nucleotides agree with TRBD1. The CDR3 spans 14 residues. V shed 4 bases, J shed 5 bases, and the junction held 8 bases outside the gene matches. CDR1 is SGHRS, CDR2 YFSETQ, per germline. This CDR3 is CASSADRVAYGYTF. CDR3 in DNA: TGCGCCAGCAGCGCAGACAGGGTCGCATATGGCTACACCTTC.

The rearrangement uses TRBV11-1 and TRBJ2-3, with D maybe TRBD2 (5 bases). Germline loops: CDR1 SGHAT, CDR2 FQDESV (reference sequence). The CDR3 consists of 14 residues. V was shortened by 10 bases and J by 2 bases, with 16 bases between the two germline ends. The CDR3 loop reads CATRARDITDTQYF. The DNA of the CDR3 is TGTGCCACCAGAGCTCGGGATATCACAGATACGCAGTATTTT.

CDR3 in amino acids: CASSTPRGGRRNEQFF. CDR3 DNA sequence: TGTGCCAGTAGTACCCCCAGAGGGGGGCGACGCAATGAGCAGTTCTTC. The rearrangement uses TRBV19 and TRBJ2-1, with D perhaps TRBD1 or TRBD2 (6 bases each). Trimming shortened V by 4 bases and J by 6 bases, and 19 bases separated the two germline ends. CDR1 is LNHDA, CDR2 SQIVND, per germline (reference sequence). The CDR3 extends over 16 amino acids.

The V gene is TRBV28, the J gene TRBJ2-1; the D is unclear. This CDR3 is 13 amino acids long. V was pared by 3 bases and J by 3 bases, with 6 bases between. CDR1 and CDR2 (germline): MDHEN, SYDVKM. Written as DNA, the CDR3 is TGTGCCAGCAGTTTGGGTAACTACAATGAGCAGTTCTTC. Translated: CASSLGNYNEQFF.

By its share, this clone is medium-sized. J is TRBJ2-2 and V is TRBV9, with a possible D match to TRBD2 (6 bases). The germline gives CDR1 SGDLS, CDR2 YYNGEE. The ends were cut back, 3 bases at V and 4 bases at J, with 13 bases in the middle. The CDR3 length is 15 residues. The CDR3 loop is CASSDLGGTTGELFF. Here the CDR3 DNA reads TGTGCCAGCAGCGACCTCGGGGGAACCACCGGGGAGCTGTTTTTT.

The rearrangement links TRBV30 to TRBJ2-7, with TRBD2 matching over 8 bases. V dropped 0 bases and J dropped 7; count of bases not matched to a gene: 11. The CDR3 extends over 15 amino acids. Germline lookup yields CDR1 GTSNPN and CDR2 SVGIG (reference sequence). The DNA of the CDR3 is TGTGCCTGGAGTGTAGGAGCGGGAGTTTTAGGGGAGCAGTACTTC. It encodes CAWSVGAGVLGEQYF.

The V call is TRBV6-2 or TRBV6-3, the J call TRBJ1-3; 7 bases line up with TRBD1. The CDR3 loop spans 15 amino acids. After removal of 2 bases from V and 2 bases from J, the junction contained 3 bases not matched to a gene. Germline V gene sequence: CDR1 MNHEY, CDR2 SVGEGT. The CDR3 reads CASSYGQEPGNTIYF. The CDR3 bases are TGTGCCAGCAGTTACGGACAGGAACCTGGAAACACCATATATTTT.

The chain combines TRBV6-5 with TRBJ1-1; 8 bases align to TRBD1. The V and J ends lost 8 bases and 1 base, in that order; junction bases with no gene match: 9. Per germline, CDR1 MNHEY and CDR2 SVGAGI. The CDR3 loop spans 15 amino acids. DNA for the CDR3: TGTGCCAGCGGCTCAGGGGGCCTTGGGAACACTGAAGCTTTCTTT. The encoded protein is CASGSGGLGNTEAFF.

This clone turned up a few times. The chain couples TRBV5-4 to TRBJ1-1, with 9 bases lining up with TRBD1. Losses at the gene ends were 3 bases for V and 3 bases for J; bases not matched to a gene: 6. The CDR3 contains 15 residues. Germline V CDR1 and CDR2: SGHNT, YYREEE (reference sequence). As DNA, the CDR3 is TGTGCCAGCAGCTGGGGACAGGGCGTAGACACTGAAGCTTTCTTT. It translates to CASSWGQGVDTEAFF. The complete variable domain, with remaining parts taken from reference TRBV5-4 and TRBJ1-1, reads ETGVTQSPTHLIKTRGQQVTLRCSSQSGHNTVSWYQQALGQGPQFIFQYYREEENGRGNFPPRFSGLQFPNYSSELNVNALELDDSALYLCASSWGQGVDTEAFFGQGTRLTVV.

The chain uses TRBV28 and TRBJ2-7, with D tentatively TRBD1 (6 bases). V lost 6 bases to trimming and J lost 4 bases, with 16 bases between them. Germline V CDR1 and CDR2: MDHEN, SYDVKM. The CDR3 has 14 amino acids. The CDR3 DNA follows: TGTGCCAGCAGGCAGGGGCCTCGTACTTACGAGCAGTACTTC. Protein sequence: CASRQGPRTYEQYF.

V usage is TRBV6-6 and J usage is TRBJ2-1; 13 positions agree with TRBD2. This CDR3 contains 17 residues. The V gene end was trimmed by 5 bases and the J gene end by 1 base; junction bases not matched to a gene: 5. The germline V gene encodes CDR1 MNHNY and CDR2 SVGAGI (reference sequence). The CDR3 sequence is CASSPGTSGASYNEQFF. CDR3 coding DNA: TGTGCCAGCAGTCCCGGGACTAGCGGGGCATCCTACAATGAGCAGTTCTTC.

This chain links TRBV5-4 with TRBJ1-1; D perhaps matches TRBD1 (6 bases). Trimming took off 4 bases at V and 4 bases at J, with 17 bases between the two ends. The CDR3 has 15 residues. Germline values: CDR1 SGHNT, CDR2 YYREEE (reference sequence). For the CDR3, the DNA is TGTGCCAGCAGCCAGGGGCAGGGGCGCAGCACTGAAGCTTTCTTT. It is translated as CASSQGQGRSTEAFF. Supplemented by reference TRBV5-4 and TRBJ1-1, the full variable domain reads ETGVTQSPTHLIKTRGQQVTLRCSSQSGHNTVSWYQQALGQGPQFIFQYYREEENGRGNFPPRFSGLQFPNYSSELNVNALELDDSALYLCASSQGQGRSTEAFFGQGTRLTVV.

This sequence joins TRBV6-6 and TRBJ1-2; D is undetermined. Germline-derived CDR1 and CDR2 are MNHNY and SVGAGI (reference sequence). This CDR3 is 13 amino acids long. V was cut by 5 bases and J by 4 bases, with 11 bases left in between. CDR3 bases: TGTGCCAGCAGTACCAATGAGGGCTATGGCTACACCTTC. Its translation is CASSTNEGYGYTF.

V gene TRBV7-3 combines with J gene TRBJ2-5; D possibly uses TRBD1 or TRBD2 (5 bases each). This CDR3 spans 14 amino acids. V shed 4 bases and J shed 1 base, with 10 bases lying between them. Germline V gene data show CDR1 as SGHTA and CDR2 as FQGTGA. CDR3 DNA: TGTGCCAGCAGCTCGACAGAGGGCCAAGAGACCCAGTACTTC. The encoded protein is CASSSTEGQETQYF.

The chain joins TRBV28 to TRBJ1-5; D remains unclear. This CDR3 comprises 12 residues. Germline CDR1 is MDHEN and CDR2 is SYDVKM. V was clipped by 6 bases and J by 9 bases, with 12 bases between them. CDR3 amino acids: CASSPNEWPQHF. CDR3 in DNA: TGTGCCAGCAGCCCCAACGAGTGGCCCCAGCATTTT.

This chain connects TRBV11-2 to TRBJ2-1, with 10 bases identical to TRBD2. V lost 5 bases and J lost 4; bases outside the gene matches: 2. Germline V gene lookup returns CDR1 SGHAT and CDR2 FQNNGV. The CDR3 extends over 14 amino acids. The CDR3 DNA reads TGTGCCAGCAGCAGGACTAGCGGATACAATGAGCAGTTCTTC. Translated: CASSRTSGYNEQFF.

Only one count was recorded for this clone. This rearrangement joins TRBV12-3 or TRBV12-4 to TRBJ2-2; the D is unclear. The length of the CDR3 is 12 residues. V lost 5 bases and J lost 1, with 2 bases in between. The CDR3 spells CASSVNTGELFF. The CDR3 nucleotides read TGTGCCAGCAGTGTGAACACCGGGGAGCTGTTTTTT.

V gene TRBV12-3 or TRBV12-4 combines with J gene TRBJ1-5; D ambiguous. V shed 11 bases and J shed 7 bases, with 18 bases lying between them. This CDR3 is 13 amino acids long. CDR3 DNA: TGTGCCCCTCAGGCCGGTTGTTGGCAGCCCCAGCATTTT. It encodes CAPQAGCWQPQHF.

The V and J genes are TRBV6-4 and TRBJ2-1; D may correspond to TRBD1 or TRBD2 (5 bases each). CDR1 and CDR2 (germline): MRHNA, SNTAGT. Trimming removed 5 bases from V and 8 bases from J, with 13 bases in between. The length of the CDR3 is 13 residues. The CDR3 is CASSFGGEDEQFF. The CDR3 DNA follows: TGTGCCAGCAGTTTTGGGGGAGAAGATGAGCAGTTCTTC.

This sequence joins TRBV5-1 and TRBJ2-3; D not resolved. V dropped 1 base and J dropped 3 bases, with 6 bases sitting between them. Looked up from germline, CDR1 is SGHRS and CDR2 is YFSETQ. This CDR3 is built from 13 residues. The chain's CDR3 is CASSLLQTDTQYF. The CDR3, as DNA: TGCGCCAGCAGCTTGTTGCAGACAGATACGCAGTATTTT.

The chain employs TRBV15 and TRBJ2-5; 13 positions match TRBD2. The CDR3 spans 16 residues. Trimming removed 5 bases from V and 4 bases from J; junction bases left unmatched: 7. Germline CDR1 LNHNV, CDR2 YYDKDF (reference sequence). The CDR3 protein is CATSFGLAGAGETQYF. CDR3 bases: TGTGCCACCAGCTTTGGACTAGCGGGAGCCGGAGAGACCCAGTACTTC.

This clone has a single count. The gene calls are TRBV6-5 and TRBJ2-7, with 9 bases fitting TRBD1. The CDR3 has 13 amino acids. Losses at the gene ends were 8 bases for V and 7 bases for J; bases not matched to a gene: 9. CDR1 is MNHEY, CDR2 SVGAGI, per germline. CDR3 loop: CASWGQGAWEQYF. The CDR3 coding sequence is TGTGCCAGCTGGGGACAGGGCGCTTGGGAGCAGTACTTC.